This entry concerns a single T cell receptor (beta chain). What it binds is not known. Here immunoSEQ multiplex PCR was the method, and the copy in TCRdb shows in-frame clones only, minus some. The sample has 150,000 to 200,000 clones; approximately 86% are singletons. This entry is derived from a study of cytomegalovirus exposure and HLA in healthy donors. Regarding the study as a whole: Within the approximately 130 validation repertoires, first-cohort TCR clusters tended to co-occur, according to a later analysis. Cytomegalovirus-associated status was assigned to about 160 TCR beta chains. CMV antigen specificity was confirmed in vitro for a few CMV-associated chains. Rare TCR sequences predominated, though certain public TCRs were found in many donors.

The CDR3 loop spans 16 amino acids. V lost 3 bases and J lost 6, with 18 bases in between. Germline-derived CDR1 and CDR2 are LGHNA and YNFKEQ. J is TRBJ1-5 and V is TRBV4-2; D gene unclear. The sequenced sample consisted of PBMCs. The receptor was derived from a woman between 18 and 30 years old in good health and CMV-seronegative. CDR3 sequence reads: CASSHGEGRDSQPQHF. The CDR3 DNA reads TGTGCCAGCAGCCACGGGGAAGGCAGAGATAGTCAGCCCCAGCATTTT.